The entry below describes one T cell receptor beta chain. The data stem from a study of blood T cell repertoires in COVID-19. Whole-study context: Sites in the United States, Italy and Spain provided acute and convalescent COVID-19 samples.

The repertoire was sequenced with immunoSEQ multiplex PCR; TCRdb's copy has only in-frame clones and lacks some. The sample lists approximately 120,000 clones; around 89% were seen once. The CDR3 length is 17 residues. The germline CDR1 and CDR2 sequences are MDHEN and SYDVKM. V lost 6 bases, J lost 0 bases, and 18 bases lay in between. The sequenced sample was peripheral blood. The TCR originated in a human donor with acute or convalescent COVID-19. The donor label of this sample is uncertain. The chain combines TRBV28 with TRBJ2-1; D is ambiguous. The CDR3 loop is CASSPSYSLYSYNEQFF. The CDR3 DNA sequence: TGTGCCAGCAGCCCTTCCTACTCCCTCTACTCCTACAATGAGCAGTTCTTC. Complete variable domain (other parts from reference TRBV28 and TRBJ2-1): DVKVTQSSRYLVKRTGEKVFLECVQDMDHENMFWYRQDPGLGLRLIYFSYDVKMKEKGDIPEGYSVSREKKERFSLILESASTNQTSMYLCASSPSYSLYSYNEQFFGPGTRLTVL.